This T cell receptor beta chain appears in the sequencing data of a study of blood T cells in healthy people across ages. Background on the study: Capture by template switching was about one barcoded beta molecule per two T cells. General study results and limits: CMV status of donors was unknown, possibly confounding expanded clonotype changes.

This clonotype has just a few counts. Its antigen is not identified. Per the germline V gene, CDR1 is DFQATT and CDR2 is SNEGSKA (reference sequence). The ends lost 2 bases at V and 0 bases at J; junction bases unmatched: 11. The CDR3 extends over 19 amino acids. Sample-barcoded 5' priming and a J-beta primer mix drove a second PCR of about 6 to 12 cycles. TCRdb called the 5' RACE reads again in MiXCR, with one record for every CDR3 protein. This sample has 1,800,000 or so distinct CDR3 sequences, with 30% to 40% found just once. The chain employs TRBV20-1 and TRBJ2-1; TRBD2 agrees at 12 bases. What was sequenced was blood. This receptor was identified in a human donor in good health. The CDR3 sequence is CSARRASGGARGSYNEQFF. The DNA of the CDR3 is TGCAGTGCTAGAAGGGCTAGCGGGGGGGCCCGGGGCTCCTACAATGAGCAGTTCTTC.